These 14 T cell receptor delta chains share one sample of origin, sequenced in a study of γδ T cells in repeated Plasmodium falciparum infection. TCRdb fed the multiplex PCR reads to CATT. The profile shows about 50,000 delta-chain clones, roughly 2% of them singletons. Bulk repertoires came from Vgamma9/Vdelta2+ or Vdelta2-negative gammadelta T cells flow-sorted from PBMC. The sequencing input was gamma-delta T cells from blood. Receptors originate from a pool of human donors (malaria-infected and uninfected, not separated).

Regarding this clone: This likely traces to a read error, being one base from a far larger clone. Other nucleotide sequences from this sample produce the same CDR3. The V gene is TRDV1; the J gene was not called; TRDD3 is the table's D call, not checked against the DNA. Germline V gives CDR1 TSWWSYY, CDR2 QGS. The CDR3 totals 20 residues. The CDR3 DNA reads as TGTGCTCTTGGGGAACCTCTGGGCTCCGGGGGATACGCGTATCGGATGGTCTTCATCTTT. Translated: CALGEPLGSGGYAYRMVFIF.

Points on this clone: A far larger clone lies a single base away; this is likely a read error. This chain connects TRDV1 to TRDJ1, with D perhaps matching TRDD3 (5 bases). The J gene is absent in TCRdb and was assigned here via DNA matching to germline. CDR3 size: 18 residues. The germline V gene has CDR1 TSWWSYY and CDR2 QGS. DNA for the CDR3: TGTGCTCTCGGGGAACTACGACGGCCCGGGATTTACACCGATAAACTCATCTTT. It translates to CALGELRRPGIYTDKLIF.

Worth noting for this clone: It differs at one base from a far larger clone, so likely a read error. Other DNA variants within this sample encode the same CDR3. The chain carries TRDV1 and TRDJ1; 8 bases line up with TRDD3. CDR3 length: 20 residues. The germline V gene encodes CDR1 TSWWSYY and CDR2 QGS. The J segment lost 8 bases and the V segment lost 5 bases, leaving 28 bases of the junction unmatched. The CDR3 DNA reads as TGTGCTCTTGGGTACGGCCTCCCCTCCTATCGGGGTGCTGGGGGACAAAAACTCATCTTT. Its translation is CALGYGLPSYRGAGGQKLIF.

This clone appeared many times. This chain joins TRDV1 and TRDJ1, with 9 nucleotides matching TRDD3. The CDR3 runs 22 residues. The junction had 23 bases not matched to a gene; V was cut back by 2 bases and J by 1 base. Per the germline V gene, CDR1 is TSWWSYY and CDR2 is QGS. The CDR3 loop reads CALGERVAFPWGMIYPTDKLIF. The CDR3 DNA reads TGTGCTCTTGGGGAAAGGGTGGCCTTCCCCTGGGGGATGATATATCCCACCGATAAACTCATCTTT.

As concerns this clone: A far larger clone is only one base removed, so a read error is likely. The same CDR3 is also encoded by other DNA sequences in this sample. This rearrangement joins TRDV1 to TRDJ1; 8 positions match TRDD3. The J gene, missing from TCRdb, was assigned here through DNA to germline matching. The CDR3 is made up of 21 amino acids. CDR1 and CDR2 (germline): TSWWSYY, QGS. Losses at the gene ends were 0 bases for V and 0 bases for J; bases not matched to a gene: 18. CDR3 nucleotide sequence: TGTGCTCTTGGGGAACTTGAGCTCCTACAGGGGATACTGCCGTACACCGATAAACTCATCTTT. It specifies CALGELELLQGILPYTDKLIF.

There are many counts of this clone. A far larger clone is one nucleotide away, so this likely arose from a read error. The sample contains more than one DNA sequence encoding this CDR3. V is TRDV2 and J is TRDJ1, with D perhaps TRDD3 (6 bases). The germline V gene encodes CDR1 GEAIGNYY and CDR2 EKD. The CDR3 is 20 residues long. Trimming removed 1 base at V and 1 base at J, with 27 bases between. The CDR3 DNA follows: TGTGCCTGTGACACAATAGAAAAGAGGGGGACCGGGGATTCCACCGATAAACTCATCTTT. Protein sequence: CACDTIEKRGTGDSTDKLIF.

On this clone: One base separates it from a far larger clone, so it is likely a read error. The sample has other DNA sequences that encode this CDR3 too. The chain uses TRDV1 and TRDJ4, with 7 bases matching TRDD2. The J gene is not listed in TCRdb, so it was assigned here from a DNA match to germline. Looked up from germline, CDR1 is TSWWSYY and CDR2 is QGS. Trimming removed 3 bases from V and 6 bases from J; junction bases left unmatched: 13. The CDR3 spans 15 residues. The CDR3 DNA sequence: TGTGCTCTTGGGGAGCCCTCCTTCCTCCGTACGGCCCTGATCTTT. Translating it yields CALGEPSFLRTALIF.

In regard to this clone: A far larger clone is just one base off, so this is likely a read error. The identical CDR3 is also encoded by other nucleotide sequences in the sample. The chain has TRDV3 and TRDJ1; 9 nucleotides line up with TRDD3. Matching the DNA to germline supplied the J gene, which TCRdb does not give. Trimming at V came to 5 bases and at J to 0 bases, leaving 31 bases not matched to a gene. Germline assignment: CDR1 TVYSNPD and CDR2 GDNSRS (reference sequence). The CDR3 extends over 22 amino acids. The CDR3 protein is CALPRGPSGLGIRVWYTDKLIF. The CDR3 nucleotides are TGTGCCCTCCCGCGGGGGCCTTCCGGTTTGGGGATACGCGTTTGGTACACCGATAAACTCATCTTT.

Concerning this clone itself: TCRdb records a much larger clone's protein for this DNA, with a difference at residue 5 that likely arises from a read error; the protein given is the translation of the DNA. V and J are TRDV1 and TRDJ1; possibly TRDD2 for D (7 bases). TCRdb is silent on the J gene; assignment here came from matching the DNA to germline. Germline values: CDR1 TSWWSYY, CDR2 QGS. The CDR3 has 25 amino acids. V lost 5 bases to trimming and J lost 0 bases, with 43 bases between them. In DNA form, the CDR3 reads TGTGCTCTTGGGAAACCTCATTTCCTACGGGGTTCGTTACGCTGGGGAGCCTCCTACACCGATAAACTCATCTTT. It translates to CALGKPHFLRGSLRWGASYTDKLIF.

This clone counts as medium-sized. The same CDR3 can be traced to other DNA sequences in this sample. The chain is built from TRDV2 and TRDJ1; TRDD3 aligns across 11 bases. The germline CDR1 and CDR2 sequences are GEAIGNYY and EKD. With V trimmed by 3 bases and J by 0 bases, 8 bases remained unmatched. This CDR3 spans 17 amino acids. CDR3 bases: TGTGCCTGTGACTCCTTACTGGGGGATAAGAACACCGATAAACTCATCTTT. Its translation: CACDSLLGDKNTDKLIF.

As to this clone: The protein that TCRdb holds for this DNA derives from a much larger clone and differs from the translated DNA at residue 9, which likely indicates a read error; the protein shown here is translated from the DNA. The V gene is TRDV3, the J gene TRDJ1, with no clear D. This CDR3 comprises 15 residues. Germline assignment: CDR1 TVYSNPD and CDR2 GDNSRS (reference sequence). Trimming took off 0 bases at V and 1 base at J, with 15 bases between the two ends. The CDR3 DNA reads as TGTGCCTTTAGGTTCCCCGGACAGAGCACCGATAAACTCATCTTT. This translates into CAFRFPGQSTDKLIF.

As to this clone: This DNA's translation differs at residue 10 from TCRdb's protein, which comes from a much larger clone; a read error is likely, and the protein shown is translated from the DNA. The chain couples TRDV2 to TRDJ1; TRDD3 matches at 10 bases. This CDR3 comprises 17 residues. Per germline, CDR1 GEAIGNYY and CDR2 EKD. Trimming at V came to 3 bases and at J to 0 bases, leaving 9 bases not matched to a gene. DNA for the CDR3: TGTGCCTGTGACTCCTTACTGGGGGATGAGAACACCGATAAACTCATCTTT. Its protein product is CACDSLLGDENTDKLIF.

This clone was counted between two and nine times. A far larger clone is a single base away, which makes a read error likely. The same CDR3 is also encoded by other DNA sequences in this sample. V is TRDV1 and J is TRDJ1, with 12 positions matching TRDD3. The J gene, left out of TCRdb, was set here by checking the DNA against germline. Germline V gene sequence: CDR1 TSWWSYY, CDR2 QGS. This CDR3 region has 20 residues. CDR3 in amino acids: CALGVLGYWGIPRYTDKLIF. DNA of the CDR3: TGCGCTCTTGGGGTCCTGGGCTACTGGGGGATACCCCGGTACACCGATAAACTCATCTTT.

This clone was recorded many times. A far more abundant clone sits one base away, making this likely a read error. Other DNA sequences within the sample encode an identical CDR3. The chain is built from TRDV3 and TRDJ1; 7 nucleotides align to TRDD3. TCRdb offers no J gene call, so here the DNA was matched to germline to obtain one. The germline V gene encodes CDR1 TVYSNPD and CDR2 GDNSRS (reference sequence). With 1 base clipped from V and 8 bases from J, the junction kept 13 bases outside the gene matches. This CDR3 comprises 14 residues. The CDR3 is CAFKEPGGYDKLIF. For the CDR3, the DNA is TGTGCCTTTAAAGAGCCTGGGGGCTACGACAAACTCATCTTT.